Listed below are T cell receptor beta chains from one sample, sequenced in a study of blood T cells in healthy people across ages. A single record per CDR3 protein comes from TCRdb applying MiXCR to the 5' RACE reads. Seen here are 1.5 million to 1.8 million distinct CDR3 sequences, approximately 42% observed once, and the top ten hold less than 5%. Material for sequencing was blood. Source of these receptors: a woman under 30 in good health. Both conserved end residues are part of each CDR3. Not all rows give a size; the values are once, few, many and, for expanded clones, a class.

abundance: many; v_gene: TRBV28; j_gene: TRBJ2-7; CDR3aa: CASIGTYEQYF
abundance: -; v_gene: TRBV21-1; j_gene: TRBJ1-3; CDR3aa: CASNKEESPPAARIFSGNTIYF
abundance: -; v_gene: TRBV10-3; j_gene: TRBJ2-1; CDR3aa: CAISSAGGNNEQFF
abundance: -; v_gene: TRBV4-3; j_gene: TRBJ1-5; CDR3aa: CASSQGHGTGGTFNQPQHF
abundance: -; v_gene: TRBV5-1; j_gene: TRBJ1-2; CDR3aa: CASRETGGGYGYTF
abundance: few; v_gene: TRBV29-1; j_gene: TRBJ1-1; CDR3aa: CSVEVLFRGLEAFF
abundance: many; v_gene: TRBV10-3; j_gene: TRBJ2-3; CDR3aa: CARSGGPTDTQYF
abundance: -; v_gene: TRBV28; j_gene: TRBJ2-3; CDR3aa: CASSPPGRSSTDTQYF
abundance: few; v_gene: TRBV25-1; j_gene: TRBJ2-7; CDR3aa: CASRGFYGQGAYEQYF
abundance: -; v_gene: TRBV5-1; j_gene: TRBJ1-1; CDR3aa: CASSFEDGRSGTEAFF
abundance: -; v_gene: TRBV7-6; j_gene: TRBJ2-5; CDR3aa: CASSLRTGGYQETQYF
abundance: -; v_gene: TRBV9; j_gene: TRBJ1-6; CDR3aa: CASSVDGSPPLHF
abundance: -; v_gene: TRBV7-8; j_gene: TRBJ2-3; CDR3aa: CASSLSAGGNTDTQYF
abundance: -; v_gene: TRBV11-3; j_gene: TRBJ2-2; CDR3aa: CASSTGQLNTGELFF
abundance: -; v_gene: TRBV7-2; j_gene: TRBJ2-2; CDR3aa: CASSLQGASTGELFF